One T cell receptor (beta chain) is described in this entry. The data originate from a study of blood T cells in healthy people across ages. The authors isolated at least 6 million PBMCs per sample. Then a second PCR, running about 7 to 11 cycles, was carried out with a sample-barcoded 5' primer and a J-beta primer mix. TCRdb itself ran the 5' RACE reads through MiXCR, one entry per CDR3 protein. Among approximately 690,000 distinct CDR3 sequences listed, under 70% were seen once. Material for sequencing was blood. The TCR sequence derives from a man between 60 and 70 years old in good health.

In DNA form, the CDR3 reads TGCGCCAGCAGCTTGCACAGCGGGGGCGAAGCGACCCAGTACTTC. Protein product: CASSLHSGGEATQYF. The genes are TRBV5-1 and TRBJ2-5, with 8 positions matching TRBD2. CDR1 and CDR2 from the germline V gene are SGHRS and YFSETQ. V shed 1 base, J shed 7 bases, and the junction held 9 bases outside the gene matches. This CDR3 region has 15 residues.